These 28 T cell receptor beta chains came from one sample sequenced in a study of T cells in Graves' hyperthyroidism and ophthalmopathy. Authors of the study amplified TCR beta CDR3 regions from RNA transcripts. Researchers ran a first-round RT-PCR on the TCR CDR3 using the HTBI primer set. TCRdb analysed the multiplex PCR reads with MiXCR anew, one entry per CDR3 protein. The table includes about 290,000 distinct CDR3 sequences, about 14% detected once. The sequenced sample was blood. The origin of the receptors is a woman under 40 with Graves' hyperthyroidism that later progressed to Graves' ophthalmopathy.

A note on this clonotype: This may stem from a read error, because a much larger clone lies one nucleotide away. The chain joins TRBV12-3 or TRBV12-4 to TRBJ2-5, with 9 bases that match TRBD2. V gave up 7 bases and J gave up 1 base; unmatched junction bases: 7. This CDR3 comprises 15 residues. The CDR3 protein is CASNRTSAGQETQYF. CDR3 in DNA: TGTGCCAGCAATCGGACTAGCGCCGGCCAAGAGACCCAGTACTTC.

This clonotype was recorded at least ten times. The J gene is TRBJ2-1, the V gene TRBV24-1, with D perhaps TRBD1 (6 bases). CDR1 and CDR2 (germline): KGHDR, SFDVKD. This CDR3 has 17 amino acids. V lost 3 bases to trimming and J lost 1 base, with 15 bases between them. The CDR3 is CATSDRLGGTSYNEQFF. CDR3 in DNA: TGTGCCACCAGTGATCGGCTAGGGGGTACATCCTACAATGAGCAGTTCTTC.

This clonotype occurred a few times. The gene calls are TRBV4-2 and TRBJ2-1; TRBD2 matches at 12 bases. Germline values: CDR1 LGHNA, CDR2 YNFKEQ. The CDR3 consists of 18 residues. With 4 bases clipped from V and 2 bases from J, the junction kept 9 bases outside the gene matches. Here the CDR3 DNA reads TGTGCCAGCAGCCCGATGGGGACTAGCGGGTCTCCCTACAATGAGCAGTTCTTC. The encoded protein is CASSPMGTSGSPYNEQFF.

This clonotype has at least ten counts. V and J are TRBV28 and TRBJ2-3; 9 bases align to TRBD2. Germline CDR1 is MDHEN and CDR2 is SYDVKM. The CDR3 runs to 18 residues. DNA for the CDR3: TGTGCTAGCCAGCAGTCCCCCCACCGCGGGAGGGGGACAGATACGCAGTATTTT. This sequence encodes CASQQSPHRGRGTDTQYF.

This clonotype has only a few counts. V is TRBV4-2 and J is TRBJ2-1; D ambiguous. This CDR3 contains 16 residues. V lost 0 bases, J lost 1 base, and 10 bases lay in between. Germline assignment: CDR1 LGHNA and CDR2 YNFKEQ. For the CDR3, the DNA is TGTGCCAGCAGCCAAGAGGTGGCGGATTCCTACAATGAGCAGTTCTTC. This translates into CASSQEVADSYNEQFF.

This clonotype occurred many times. The chain is built from TRBV5-4 and TRBJ2-3; D uncertain. This CDR3 has 15 residues. Germline V gives CDR1 SGHNT, CDR2 YYREEE (reference sequence). V was trimmed by 0 bases and J by 0 bases, leaving 8 bases between them. The chain's CDR3 is CASSLVAASTDTQYF. The CDR3 region has the DNA TGTGCCAGCAGCTTGGTTGCGGCTAGCACAGATACGCAGTATTTT.

The chain joins TRBV28 to TRBJ1-5; D gene ambiguous. CDR3 length: 15 residues. Germline CDR1 reads MDHEN; CDR2 reads SYDVKM. V was clipped by 3 bases and J by 6 bases, with 15 bases between them. The CDR3 loop reads CASSFPTFGGQPQHF. CDR3 nucleotides: TGTGCCAGCAGTTTCCCTACCTTTGGCGGTCAGCCCCAGCATTTT.

In this sample, this clonotype turned up many times. The chain is built from TRBV27 and TRBJ1-2, with 12 bases identical to TRBD1. J was trimmed by 5 bases and V by 5 bases; bases with no gene match: 6. Looked up from germline, CDR1 is MNHEY and CDR2 is SMNVEV (reference sequence). The CDR3 extends over 15 amino acids. In DNA form, the CDR3 reads TGTGCCAGCAGTCCAGGGACAGGGGGCGGTTATGGCTACACCTTC. It specifies CASSPGTGGGYGYTF.

This clonotype was observed many times. The chain uses TRBV7-2 and TRBJ2-5; 14 nucleotides match TRBD2. CDR3 length: 16 amino acids. Germline CDR1 is SGHTA and CDR2 is FQGNSA. J lost 4 bases, V lost 5 bases, and 6 bases had no gene match. The CDR3 spells CASSPGLAGGVETQYF. CDR3 nucleotides: TGTGCCAGCAGCCCCGGACTAGCGGGAGGTGTAGAGACCCAGTACTTC.

Only a few counts were recorded for this clonotype. The rearrangement joins TRBV18 to TRBJ2-3, with TRBD2 matching 9 bases. Looked up from germline, CDR1 is KGHSH and CDR2 is LQKENI. V lost 3 bases, J lost 0 bases, and 7 bases stayed unmatched. The CDR3 is made up of 17 amino acids. The CDR3 region is CASSPSILAGSTDTQYF. The CDR3 DNA reads as TGTGCCAGCTCACCTTCTATACTAGCGGGCAGCACAGATACGCAGTATTTT.

This clonotype was seen just once. This rearrangement joins TRBV30 to TRBJ1-6, with D possibly matching TRBD1 (5 bases). Germline V gene sequence: CDR1 GTSNPN, CDR2 SVGIG (reference sequence). This CDR3 has 15 amino acids. The germline V and J ends were trimmed by 2 bases and 4 bases, with 12 bases remaining between them. The CDR3 reads CAWSIGGDYNSPLHF. As DNA, the CDR3 is TGTGCCTGGAGTATTGGGGGGGATTATAATTCACCCCTCCACTTT.

This clonotype has ten or more counts. This rearrangement joins TRBV11-2 to TRBJ2-7, with 10 nucleotides matching TRBD2. CDR1 is SGHAT, CDR2 FQNNGV, per germline. The CDR3 spans 14 residues. V was pared by 8 bases and J by 1 base, with 5 bases of the junction left unmatched. CDR3 nucleotide sequence: TGTGCCAGCGGAGGACTAGCGGAATCCTACGAGCAGTACTTC. Translating it yields CASGGLAESYEQYF.

This sequence joins TRBV20-1 and TRBJ2-7; no clear D gene. The CDR3 has 14 amino acids. V gave up 1 base and J gave up 12 bases, with 22 bases separating them. In germline, CDR1 is DFQATT, CDR2 SNEGSKA (reference sequence). CDR3 DNA sequence: TGCAGTGCTAGAGGACCCCCTCTGAGCTACAACGCGTACTTC. This gives the protein CSARGPPLSYNAYF.

Points on this clonotype: A much larger clone sits a single nucleotide away, making a read error possible. J is TRBJ1-6 and V is TRBV28; perhaps TRBD1 as D (5 bases). V gave up 3 bases and J gave up 9 bases, with 6 bases separating them. The germline gives CDR1 MDHEN, CDR2 SYDVKM. The CDR3 length is 12 residues. CDR3 DNA sequence: TGTGCCAGCAGTTTTGGGGGTTCACCCCTCCACTTT. Translation: CASSFGGSPLHF.

There are many counts of this clonotype. The J gene is TRBJ1-1, the V gene TRBV27; possible D gene TRBD1, 5 bases. The CDR3 totals 15 residues. The germline CDR1 and CDR2 sequences are MNHEY and SMNVEV (reference sequence). The V gene lost 0 bases and the J gene lost 6 bases, with 14 bases spanning the gap. The CDR3 nucleotides read TGTGCCAGCAGTTTATCAGTGGGGGTTGGGGCTGAAGCTTTCTTT. This gives the protein CASSLSVGVGAEAFF.

This clonotype has ten or more counts. The chain combines TRBV12-3 or TRBV12-4 with TRBJ2-7; no reliable D call. V was shortened by 2 bases and J by 3 bases, with 5 bases between the two germline ends. The CDR3 sequence is 12 residues long. This CDR3 is CASSLTFYEQYF. Written as DNA, the CDR3 is TGTGCCAGCAGTTTAACTTTCTACGAGCAGTACTTC.

In this sample, this clonotype turned up many times. The chain links TRBV7-2 to TRBJ1-1; D is uncertain. The germline gives CDR1 SGHTA, CDR2 FQGNSA. Trimming removed 5 bases at V and 6 bases at J, with 13 bases between. The CDR3 length is 13 residues. The DNA of the CDR3 is TGTGCCAGCAGCCGGAGGTTTGGGGCTGAAGCTTTCTTT. This translates into CASSRRFGAEAFF.

At least ten counts were recorded for this clonotype. The V and J genes are TRBV6-1 and TRBJ1-2; 8 bases agree with TRBD1. This CDR3 is built from 14 residues. Germline trimming cut 6 bases from V and 7 bases from J; bases unmatched to any gene: 10. Germline CDR1 and CDR2: MNHNS and SASEGT. The CDR3 coding sequence is TGTGCCAGCAGCCCCAGGGGGCAGGGGAGTGGCTACACCTTC. Its protein is CASSPRGQGSGYTF.

This chain links TRBV10-3 with TRBJ1-1; TRBD1 matches 7 bases. The CDR3 runs 16 residues. CDR1 is ENHRY, CDR2 SYGVKD, per germline. The V gene end was trimmed by 10 bases and the J gene end by 4 bases; junction bases not matched to a gene: 18. This chain's CDR3 is CATRFGQERSGTEAFF. CDR3 DNA sequence: TGTGCCACCCGATTCGGACAGGAACGGAGCGGCACTGAAGCTTTCTTT.

This clonotype was counted at least ten times. The chain has TRBV9 and TRBJ2-1, with 11 bases fitting TRBD2. Looked up from germline, CDR1 is SGDLS and CDR2 is YYNGEE. The CDR3 totals 15 residues. V was clipped by 4 bases and J by 7 bases; unmatched bases: 7. The DNA of the CDR3 is TGTGCCAGCAGCTTCGGGACTAGCGGCGGGAATGAGCAGTTCTTC. Protein sequence: CASSFGTSGGNEQFF.

The chain carries TRBV19 and TRBJ2-3; no definite D call. The length of the CDR3 is 15 residues. CDR1 and CDR2 (germline): LNHDA, SQIVND (reference sequence). Trimming took off 5 bases at V and 4 bases at J, with 16 bases between the two ends. The CDR3 sequence is CASSWAEARADTQYF. CDR3 sequence (DNA): TGTGCCAGTAGTTGGGCGGAAGCACGGGCAGATACGCAGTATTTT.

The table lists this clonotype with many counts. The rearrangement uses TRBV28 and TRBJ1-3; TRBD1 aligns across 7 bases. Germline V gene lookup returns CDR1 MDHEN and CDR2 SYDVKM. After removal of 5 bases from V and 0 bases from J, the junction contained 7 bases not matched to a gene. The CDR3 spans 16 residues. CDR3 loop: CASSPTGLLSGNTIYF. The CDR3 nucleotides are TGTGCCAGCAGTCCGACAGGGCTCCTCTCTGGAAACACCATATATTTT.

This clonotype occurred once. The chain uses TRBV7-2 and TRBJ2-7; TRBD2 matches at 9 bases. CDR1 SGHTA and CDR2 FQGNSA come from the germline V gene. The CDR3 sequence is 14 residues long. V shed 2 bases and J 5 bases; nucleotides not matched to a gene: 4. In nucleotides, the CDR3 is TGTGCCAGCAGCTTATCTAGCGGGAATGACGAGCAGTACTTC. Translation: CASSLSSGNDEQYF.

CDR3 DNA: TGTGCCAGCAGTTCCGGGACAGGGGGCAGTCAGCCCCAGCATTTT. Its translation: CASSSGTGGSQPQHF. The chain combines TRBV28 with TRBJ1-5, with TRBD1 matching over 12 bases. The CDR3 contains 15 residues. The V and J ends lost 4 bases and 6 bases, in that order; junction bases with no gene match: 4. CDR1 and CDR2 from the germline V gene are MDHEN and SYDVKM. Filled out from reference TRBV28 and TRBJ1-5, the complete variable domain reads DVKVTQSSRYLVKRTGEKVFLECVQDMDHENMFWYRQDPGLGLRLIYFSYDVKMKEKGDIPEGYSVSREKKERFSLILESASTNQTSMYLCASSSGTGGSQPQHFGDGTRLSIL.

This clonotype was observed a few times. The chain uses TRBV19 and TRBJ2-3; 9 positions agree with TRBD1. The CDR3 contains 14 residues. V shed 7 bases, J shed 4 bases, and the junction held 6 bases outside the gene matches. Looked up from germline, CDR1 is LNHDA and CDR2 is SQIVND (reference sequence). The DNA of the CDR3 is TGTGCCAGTAAACTGACAGGGGGTTCAGATACGCAGTATTTT. This sequence encodes CASKLTGGSDTQYF. Using reference TRBV19 and TRBJ2-3 for the parts outside the CDR3, the full variable domain is DGGITQSPKYLFRKEGQNVTLSCEQNLNHDAMYWYRQDPGQGLRLIYYSQIVNDFQKGDIAEGYSVSREKKESFPLTVTSAQKNPTAFYLCASKLTGGSDTQYFGPGTRLTVL.

This clonotype occurred many times. J is TRBJ2-1 and V is TRBV20-1; D might be TRBD2 (7 bases). This CDR3 region has 16 residues. Trimming shortened V by 4 bases and J by 5 bases, and 21 bases separated the two germline ends. Germline V gene lookup returns CDR1 DFQATT and CDR2 SNEGSKA (reference sequence). CDR3 nucleotides: TGCAGTGCTACCTGGGGGGGGGCGGGATTCGACAATGAGCAGTTCTTC. Protein: CSATWGGAGFDNEQFF.

The chain combines TRBV19 with TRBJ1-5, with D unclear. Germline V gene sequence: CDR1 LNHDA, CDR2 SQIVND (reference sequence). The length of the CDR3 is 16 residues. V lost 6 bases and J lost 1, with 16 bases in between. The chain's CDR3 is CASSLQWRESNQPQHF. Written as DNA, the CDR3 is TGTGCCAGTAGCCTCCAATGGCGGGAAAGCAATCAGCCCCAGCATTTT.

Only a few counts were recorded for this clonotype. The genes are TRBV7-3 and TRBJ1-5; D gene unclear. The V and J ends lost 2 bases and 3 bases respectively, with 11 bases between them. The length of the CDR3 is 15 residues. Germline assignment: CDR1 SGHTA and CDR2 FQGTGA. CDR3 bases: TGTGCCAGCAGCTTAGGACGGCAACACAATCAGCCCCAGCATTTT. Translated: CASSLGRQHNQPQHF.